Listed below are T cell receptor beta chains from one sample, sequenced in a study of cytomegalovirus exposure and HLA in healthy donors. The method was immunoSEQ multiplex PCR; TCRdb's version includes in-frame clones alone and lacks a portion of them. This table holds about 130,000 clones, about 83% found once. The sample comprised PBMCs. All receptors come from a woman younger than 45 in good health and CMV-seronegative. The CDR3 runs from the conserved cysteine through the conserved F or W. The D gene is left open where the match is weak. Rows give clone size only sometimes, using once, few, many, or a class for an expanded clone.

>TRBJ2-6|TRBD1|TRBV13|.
TGTGCCAGCAGCGCCCGGGACAGCAACCCCTCTGGGGCCAACGTCCTGACTTTC
CASSARDSNPSGANVLTF
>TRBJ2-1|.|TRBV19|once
TGTGCCAGTAGTATCATACAGGGAGGGCATGAGCAGTTCTTC
CASSIIQGGHEQFF
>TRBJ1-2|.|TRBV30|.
TGTGCCTGGACTACAACTCAGGGGTACAACTATGGCTACACCTTC
CAWTTTQGYNYGYTF
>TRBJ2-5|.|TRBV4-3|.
TGCGCCAGCAGCCTCGCTATAACCGCACAAGAGACCCAGTACTTC
CASSLAITAQETQYF
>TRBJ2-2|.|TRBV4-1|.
TGCGCCAGCAGCCAATCGAGGGCCGGGGAGCTGTTTTTT
CASSQSRAGELFF
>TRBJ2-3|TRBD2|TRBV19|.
TGTGCCAGTAGTATAAGAAGGGGGGCTAGCGGGAGCACAGATACGCAGTATTTT
CASSIRRGASGSTDTQYF
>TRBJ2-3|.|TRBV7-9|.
TGTGCCAGCAGAAAGGGGTACACAGATACGCAGTATTTT
CASRKGYTDTQYF
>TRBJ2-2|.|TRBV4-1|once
TGCGCCAGCAGCCAAGATATGTACACCGGGGAGCTGTTTTTT
CASSQDMYTGELFF
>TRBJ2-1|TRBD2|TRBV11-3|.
TGTGCCAGCAGCGTCGGGACTAGCGGGAGCCATGAGCAGTTCTTC
CASSVGTSGSHEQFF
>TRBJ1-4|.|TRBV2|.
TGTGCCACCAAACCCGGCCAGCGGGGTGAAAAACTGTTTTTT
CATKPGQRGEKLFF
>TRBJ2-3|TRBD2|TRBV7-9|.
TGTGCCAGCAGCTTAGGGCGGGGGACAGATACGCAGTATTTT
CASSLGRGTDTQYF